This TCR beta chain originates from a study of cytomegalovirus exposure and HLA in healthy donors. Overall study context: The Caucasian-associated ancestry cluster held less than 85% of roughly 370 genotyped donors. Findings and limits, study-wide: Later on, a genetic analysis was performed. It linked a missense variant in DCLRE1C with V- and J-gene trimming of TCR beta. Cytomegalovirus-associated TCR beta chains were listed, numbering some 180.

Germline lookup yields CDR1 PRHDT and CDR2 FYEKMQ (reference sequence). The CDR3 runs 15 residues. V lost 2 bases and J lost 2; bases outside the gene matches: 2. As to this clone: Its antigen is currently unknown.

Vbeta (60) and Jbeta (13) primers were used in the PCR. Assay used: immunoSEQ multiplex PCR; TCRdb lists only in-frame clones, some missing. This sample's table has around 140,000 clones. Sequencing used PBMCs. The TCR was taken from a woman aged 40 to 55 in good health and CMV-seronegative. This chain joins TRBV13 and TRBJ2-1, with 8 bases identical to TRBD1. CDR3 nucleotides: TGTGCCAGCAGCTTACCGGGACAGGCCTACAATGAGCAGTTCTTC. Protein product: CASSLPGQAYNEQFF.